Included here is one T cell receptor beta chain sequence, with context. This record comes from a study of blood T cell repertoires in COVID-19. Study summary: Material from acute and convalescent COVID-19 was sourced from the United States, Italy and Spain. PBMCs, B-cell-depleted T cells, or T cells provided the cDNA or gDNA that made up the material.

Authors' data handling: Nucleated cell number was recorded as an estimate derived from reference gene primer amplification. TCRdb's copy holds only in-frame clones and misses some; the assay was immunoSEQ multiplex PCR. The D gene and trimming were derived from the DNA, and the V and J assignments and clone size from that table. Of 87,000 or so clones listed, over 80% were seen once; the top ten hold about 2.1%. V lost 5 bases to trimming and J lost 8 bases, with 13 bases between them. CDR1 is MNHEY, CDR2 SVGAGI, per germline. The CDR3 is 13 amino acids. The genes are TRBV6-5 and TRBJ2-1; D is ambiguous. The sequencing sample was made of peripheral blood. This TCR derives from a woman between 65 and 79 years old with acute or convalescent COVID-19. The CDR3 DNA follows: TGTGCCAGCAGTCACAGCAAGATCGATGAGCAGTTCTTC. Translation: CASSHSKIDEQFF.